This is a list of T cell receptor beta chains from one sample in a study of a mutant IDH1 vaccine in newly diagnosed glioma. The table came from immunoSEQ multiplex PCR; TCRdb's copy has only in-frame clones and leaves some out. The sample lists some 51,000 clones, 60% to 85% occurring once. The source was PBMCs, collected from a glioma patient treated with radiotherapy, temozolomide or both. The source is a woman aged 40 to 50 with glioma. CDR3s include the opening cysteine and the closing phenylalanine or tryptophan. The order of the fields is CDR3 DNA, CDR3 protein, V gene, J gene, clone size, D gene. A D gene is named only where the DNA matches it firmly. Clone size is not always given. Where it is, it says once, few, many or a class for expanded clones.

DNA: TGTGCCAGCAGCCAAGGTGGGGACAGGGGGCTGGAGACCCAGTACTTC
CDR3: CASSQGGDRGLETQYF
V: TRBV4-2
J: TRBJ2-5
size: NA
D: TRBD1

DNA: TGTGCCAGCGGCAGGGGGAGCTCCTACGAGCAGTACTTC
CDR3: CASGRGSSYEQYF
V: TRBV9
J: TRBJ2-7
size: NA
D: TRBD1

DNA: TGTGCCACCAGCGGCAACAGGGGGAGTGAAGCTTTCTTT
CDR3: CATSGNRGSEAFF
V: TRBV15
J: TRBJ1-1
size: NA
D: TRBD1

DNA: TGTGCCAGCAGCCGCTTTGAGGGGGGCGGGGGTTCTACCAATGAGCAGTTCTTC
CDR3: CASSRFEGGGGSTNEQFF
V: TRBV4-2
J: TRBJ2-1
size: NA
D: NA

DNA: TGTGCCAGCAGCTCGGGACTAGCGGGCCCTCAAGAGACCCAGTACTTC
CDR3: CASSSGLAGPQETQYF
V: TRBV13
J: TRBJ2-5
size: NA
D: TRBD2

DNA: TGTGCCACCAGCAGAGATCATTCCGAGCAGTACTTC
CDR3: CATSRDHSEQYF
V: TRBV15
J: TRBJ2-7
size: NA
D: NA

DNA: TGCGCCAGCAGCCAAGACGTGACGGCGGCCGCCGGAAACACCATATATTTT
CDR3: CASSQDVTAAAGNTIYF
V: TRBV4-3
J: TRBJ1-3
size: NA
D: NA

DNA: TGTGCCAGCAGCCCCCAGGGCCGGGGAGATACGCAGTATTTT
CDR3: CASSPQGRGDTQYF
V: TRBV2
J: TRBJ2-3
size: NA
D: NA

DNA: TGTGCCACCAGCTGGGACAGGGGATCTAACTATGGCTACACCTTC
CDR3: CATSWDRGSNYGYTF
V: TRBV15
J: TRBJ1-2
size: NA
D: TRBD1

DNA: TGTGCCAGCAGTGAAACGGGAAGTGGCTACACCTTC
CDR3: CASSETGSGYTF
V: TRBV2
J: TRBJ1-2
size: NA
D: NA

DNA: TGCGCCAGCAGCCTGCCCCCCCAGGGGGAGCTGTTTTTT
CDR3: CASSLPPQGELFF
V: TRBV5-1
J: TRBJ2-2
size: once
D: NA

DNA: TGCGCCAGCAGCCAAGATCTATCGTATACCTACGAGCAGTACTTC
CDR3: CASSQDLSYTYEQYF
V: TRBV4-3
J: TRBJ2-7
size: once
D: NA

DNA: TGTGCTAGTGGTTTTCCACGGGCAGGGGCGCAGCCCCAGCATTTT
CDR3: CASGFPRAGAQPQHF
V: TRBV12-5
J: TRBJ1-5
size: NA
D: NA

DNA: TGCGCCAGCAGCCAAGTTATGTCCTACGAGCAGTACTTC
CDR3: CASSQVMSYEQYF
V: TRBV4-1
J: TRBJ2-7
size: once
D: NA

DNA: TGTGCCAGCAGCGCCTTTTGGGGGGAGTATGAGCAGTACTTC
CDR3: CASSAFWGEYEQYF
V: TRBV9
J: TRBJ2-7
size: NA
D: NA

DNA: TGTGCCAGCCATGGACAGTTGGGTGAAAAACTGTTTTTT
CDR3: CASHGQLGEKLFF
V: TRBV2
J: TRBJ1-4
size: NA
D: NA

DNA: TGTGCCAGCAGTTACCGCCCTGGGTCCCGGGGAAACACCATATATTTT
CDR3: CASSYRPGSRGNTIYF
V: TRBV7-8
J: TRBJ1-3
size: NA
D: NA

DNA: TGTGCCAGCAGTATGCCCAACGAGCAGTACTTC
CDR3: CASSMPNEQYF
V: TRBV25-1
J: TRBJ2-7
size: once
D: NA

DNA: TGTGCCAGCAGCTCTAGCGGGGTGGAAGATACGCAGTATTTT
CDR3: CASSSSGVEDTQYF
V: TRBV5-5
J: TRBJ2-3
size: NA
D: TRBD2

DNA: TGTGCCACCGGGACAGCTGACAATGAGCAGTTCTTC
CDR3: CATGTADNEQFF
V: TRBV25-1
J: TRBJ2-1
size: NA
D: TRBD1

DNA: TGTGCCAGCCTCGTTTCCGGGGGGGACTATGGCTACACCTTC
CDR3: CASLVSGGDYGYTF
V: TRBV5-4
J: TRBJ1-2
size: NA
D: NA

DNA: TGTGCCAGCACCCCAAAGGTTTGGACACCGAACACTGAAGCTTTCTTT
CDR3: CASTPKVWTPNTEAFF
V: TRBV27
J: TRBJ1-1
size: NA
D: NA

DNA: TGTGCCAGCAGCCCCGGGACAAGGAACACTGAAGCTTTCTTT
CDR3: CASSPGTRNTEAFF
V: TRBV11-2
J: TRBJ1-1
size: NA
D: NA

DNA: TGTGCCAGCAGCCCCCGGCAGCGGGGACACACCGGGGAGCTGTTTTTT
CDR3: CASSPRQRGHTGELFF
V: TRBV9
J: TRBJ2-2
size: NA
D: TRBD2

DNA: TGTGCCAGTAGTGCCAGACTAGCGGGGCCGTACGAGCAGTACTTC
CDR3: CASSARLAGPYEQYF
V: TRBV19
J: TRBJ2-7
size: once
D: TRBD2

DNA: TGTGCCAGCAGCGTAGGACTAGCGAGCTCCTACGAGCAGTACTTC
CDR3: CASSVGLASSYEQYF
V: TRBV9
J: TRBJ2-7
size: NA
D: TRBD2

DNA: TGCGCCAGCAGCCCCCGAATGGGGGGCCGTCACGGGGAGCTGTTTTTT
CDR3: CASSPRMGGRHGELFF
V: TRBV4-3
J: TRBJ2-2
size: once
D: NA

DNA: TGTGCCAGCAGTGGGGGGCGAGGGTTCCAAAATGAAAAACTGTTTTTT
CDR3: CASSGGRGFQNEKLFF
V: TRBV6-1
J: TRBJ1-4
size: NA
D: NA

DNA: TGTGCCAGCAGCTTGCCCGGGACAGGGGGCGCGGACTATGGCTACACCTTC
CDR3: CASSLPGTGGADYGYTF
V: TRBV5-6
J: TRBJ1-2
size: NA
D: TRBD1

DNA: TGTGCCTGGAGGCCAGGGGAATTAGGCTATGGCTACACCTTC
CDR3: CAWRPGELGYGYTF
V: TRBV30
J: TRBJ1-2
size: NA
D: NA

DNA: TGTGCCAGCAGCGTTTTAGCGAACACCGGGGAGCTGTTTTTT
CDR3: CASSVLANTGELFF
V: TRBV9
J: TRBJ2-2
size: NA
D: NA

DNA: TGTGCCAGCAGCAAAGGAGGGACATATAGCAATCAGCCCCAGCATTTT
CDR3: CASSKGGTYSNQPQHF
V: TRBV21-1
J: TRBJ1-5
size: NA
D: NA

DNA: TGTGCCAGCAGTCCGACTCGGGTAAGGACTGAAGCTTTCTTT
CDR3: CASSPTRVRTEAFF
V: TRBV25-1
J: TRBJ1-1
size: NA
D: NA

DNA: TGTGCCAGCAGCCCGGGACAGAACTATGGCTACACCTTC
CDR3: CASSPGQNYGYTF
V: TRBV11-2
J: TRBJ1-2
size: NA
D: TRBD1

DNA: TGTGCCAGCAGCCTGGGACAGGAGAACACCGGGGAGCTGTTTTTT
CDR3: CASSLGQENTGELFF
V: TRBV5-6
J: TRBJ2-2
size: NA
D: TRBD1

DNA: TGTGCCACCAGCACCGGGATGGGGGAGCTGTTTTTT
CDR3: CATSTGMGELFF
V: TRBV15
J: TRBJ2-2
size: NA
D: NA

DNA: TGCAGCACCTCTGAGGGGATCAAAGAGACCCAGTACTTC
CDR3: CSTSEGIKETQYF
V: TRBV29-1
J: TRBJ2-5
size: NA
D: NA

DNA: TGTGCCAGCAGCTTGGAGCCGTCCCGTGGCTACACCTTC
CDR3: CASSLEPSRGYTF
V: TRBV5-4
J: TRBJ1-2
size: NA
D: NA

DNA: TGTGCCAGCAGCCAGCTCCTGGGACAGGGGGGCCCCGGGGAGCTGTTTTTT
CDR3: CASSQLLGQGGPGELFF
V: TRBV14
J: TRBJ2-2
size: NA
D: TRBD1

DNA: TGTGCCAGCAGCTACCCGAAGGTGGGGGGGGGCTCCTACAATGAGCAGTTCTTC
CDR3: CASSYPKVGGGSYNEQFF
V: TRBV7-2
J: TRBJ2-1
size: NA
D: TRBD2

DNA: TGTGCCAGCCAGCTTAGGGACGGTCCCTACGAGCAGTACTTC
CDR3: CASQLRDGPYEQYF
V: TRBV7-9
J: TRBJ2-7
size: NA
D: NA

DNA: TGCGCCAGCAGCCAAGAAGCAGCGGGGGGGTACCTTAACACCGGGGAGCTGTTTTTT
CDR3: CASSQEAAGGYLNTGELFF
V: TRBV4-3
J: TRBJ2-2
size: NA
D: TRBD2

DNA: TGTGCCAGCAGTGCGAGGGACAGGACGGGCTATGGCTACACCTTC
CDR3: CASSARDRTGYGYTF
V: TRBV6-1
J: TRBJ1-2
size: NA
D: TRBD1

DNA: TGTGCCAGCAGCCGACCAACAGCGGGCGGGGAGCTGTTTTTT
CDR3: CASSRPTAGGELFF
V: TRBV7-9
J: TRBJ2-2
size: NA
D: NA

DNA: TGTGCCAGCATCCGGGGTAGCGGGGAGACCTACGAGCAGTACTTC
CDR3: CASIRGSGETYEQYF
V: TRBV2
J: TRBJ2-7
size: NA
D: TRBD2

DNA: TGCGCCAGCAGCTTGGAGGGACAGGGAACAGCTTTCTTT
CDR3: CASSLEGQGTAFF
V: TRBV5-1
J: TRBJ1-1
size: NA
D: TRBD1

DNA: TGTGCCAGCAGCAAATCGGAGGAAAAACTGTTTTTT
CDR3: CASSKSEEKLFF
V: TRBV21-1
J: TRBJ1-4
size: NA
D: NA

DNA: TGCGCCAGCAGCCAATCTCCCGACAGCGCTAATGAAAAACTGTTTTTT
CDR3: CASSQSPDSANEKLFF
V: TRBV4-3
J: TRBJ1-4
size: NA
D: NA

DNA: TGTGCCAGTAACGGAGGTCTCGGGACTAGCGGGGGTACCACGCAGTATTTT
CDR3: CASNGGLGTSGGTTQYF
V: TRBV19
J: TRBJ2-3
size: NA
D: TRBD2

DNA: TGTGCCAGCAGCGTAGTGGGCGGGAACACCGGGGAGCTGTTTTTT
CDR3: CASSVVGGNTGELFF
V: TRBV9
J: TRBJ2-2
size: NA
D: NA

DNA: TGTGCCAGCAGCTCCGAAGCCGACCGGGATCAGCCCCAGCATTTT
CDR3: CASSSEADRDQPQHF
V: TRBV9
J: TRBJ1-5
size: NA
D: NA

DNA: TGTGCCAGCAGCTTCACCTCCAGGGGCCTCAATAGCAATCAGCCCCAGCATTTT
CDR3: CASSFTSRGLNSNQPQHF
V: TRBV7-2
J: TRBJ1-5
size: NA
D: NA

DNA: TGTGCCAGCAGCGAAAAGGAACGACAGGGAATAACTCGGGATCAGCCCCAGCATTTT
CDR3: CASSEKERQGITRDQPQHF
V: TRBV21-1
J: TRBJ1-5
size: NA
D: NA